This entry lists 5 T cell receptor beta chains sequenced from one sample in a study of T cell repertoires in cytomegalovirus infection. TCRdb fed the reads into MiXCR, producing one record per CDR3 protein. The sample lists about 500,000 distinct CDR3 sequences, 30% to 40% seen once, with around a sixth in the top ten. Their cognate antigens are unknown. The sequencing here drew on cultured PBMCs, taken from culture after CMV antigen stimulation. These receptor sequences come from a human donor in good health (CMV status not recorded). Some clones in this sample may be carry-over from other donors' samples.

This clonotype was detected a few times. The chain is built from TRBV7-2 and TRBJ2-1; 9 positions agree with TRBD2. Per the germline V gene, CDR1 is SGHTA and CDR2 is FQGNSA. J was trimmed by 7 bases and V by 3 bases; bases with no gene match: 7. This CDR3 region has 15 residues. CDR3 loop: CASSFGGRARNEQFF. Written as DNA, the CDR3 is TGTGCCAGCAGCTTCGGCGGGAGGGCCCGGAATGAGCAGTTCTTC. The entire variable domain, with the rest obtained from reference TRBV7-2 and TRBJ2-1, is as follows: GAGVSQSPSNKVTEKGKDVELRCDPISGHTALYWYRQSLGQGLEFLIYFQGNSAPDKSGLPSDRFSAERTGGSVSTLTIQRTQQEDSAVYLCASSFGGRARNEQFFGPGTRLTVL.

There are a few counts of this clonotype. The chain employs TRBV27 and TRBJ2-7; D is possibly TRBD1 (6 bases). This CDR3 is built from 14 residues. CDR1 is MNHEY and CDR2 is SMNVEV in the germline V gene (reference sequence). V was pared by 7 bases and J by 2 bases, with 15 bases between. The CDR3 here is CASNTGPSPYEQYF. In nucleotides, the CDR3 is TGTGCCAGCAACACAGGGCCCTCTCCCTACGAGCAGTACTTC.

The V and J genes are TRBV6-2 or TRBV6-3 and TRBJ1-4; the match to TRBD1 covers 9 bases. V shed 6 bases, J shed 9 bases, and the junction held 8 bases outside the gene matches. The CDR3 loop spans 14 amino acids. Per the germline V gene, CDR1 is MNHEY and CDR2 is SVGEGT. CDR3 in DNA: TGTGCCAGCAGCTACGGGACAGGGTTGAAAAAACTGTTTTTT. It specifies CASSYGTGLKKLFF.

The J gene is TRBJ2-3, the V gene TRBV6-5; tentative D call: TRBD2 (5 bases). The CDR3 extends over 14 amino acids. The V and J ends lost 2 bases and 6 bases respectively, with 12 bases between them. CDR1 is MNHEY and CDR2 is SVGAGI in the germline V gene. CDR3: CASSYAGPGDTQYF. The CDR3 DNA reads as TGTGCCAGCAGTTACGCGGGCCCGGGGGATACGCAGTATTTT.

The genes are TRBV28 and TRBJ2-7; D unresolved. The CDR3 sequence is 13 residues long. CDR1 and CDR2 from the germline V gene are MDHEN and SYDVKM. The ends were cut back, 7 bases at V and 3 bases at J, with 13 bases in the middle. Here the CDR3 DNA reads TGTGCCAGCATACACCCAGGTGACTACGAGCAGTACTTC. Translation gives CASIHPGDYEQYF.